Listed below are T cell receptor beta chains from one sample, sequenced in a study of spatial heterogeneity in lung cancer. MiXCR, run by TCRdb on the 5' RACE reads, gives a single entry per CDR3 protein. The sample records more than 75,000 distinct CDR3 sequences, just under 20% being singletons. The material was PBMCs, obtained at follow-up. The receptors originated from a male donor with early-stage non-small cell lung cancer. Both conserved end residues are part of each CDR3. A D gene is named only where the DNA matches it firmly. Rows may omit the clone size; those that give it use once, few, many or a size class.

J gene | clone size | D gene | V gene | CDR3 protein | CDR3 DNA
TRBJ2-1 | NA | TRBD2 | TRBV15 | CATSRGLAGVELSYNEQFF | TGTGCCACCAGCAGAGGACTAGCGGGGGTAGAACTCTCCTACAATGAGCAGTTCTTC
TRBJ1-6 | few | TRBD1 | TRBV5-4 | CASSLRDRGGSPLHF | TGTGCCAGCAGCTTGCGGGACAGGGGTGGGTCACCCCTCCACTTT
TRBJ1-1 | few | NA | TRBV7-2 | CASSLGGFSTEAFF | TGTGCCAGCAGCTTAGGAGGGTTTTCCACTGAAGCTTTCTTT
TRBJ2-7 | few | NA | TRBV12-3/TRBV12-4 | CASSFGQMYEQYF | TGTGCCAGCAGTTTCGGGCAGATGTACGAGCAGTACTTC
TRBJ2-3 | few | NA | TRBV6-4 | CASSELEGSTQYF | TGTGCCAGCAGCGAGTTAGAGGGGTCTACGCAGTATTTT
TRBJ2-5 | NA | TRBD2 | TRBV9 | CASSGLAGEVTQYF | TGTGCCAGCAGCGGACTAGCGGGAGAGGTGACCCAGTACTTC
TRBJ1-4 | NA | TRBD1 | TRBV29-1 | CSVALGGSNEKLFF | TGCAGCGTCGCCTTAGGGGGCAGCAATGAAAAACTGTTTTTT
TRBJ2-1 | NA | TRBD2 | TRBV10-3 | CAISGSPSPSGNYNEQFF | TGTGCCATCAGTGGTTCCCCATCGCCCAGCGGGAACTACAATGAGCAGTTCTTC
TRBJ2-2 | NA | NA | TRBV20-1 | CSARDQPSNTGELFF | TGCAGTGCTAGAGATCAGCCTTCGAACACCGGGGAGCTGTTTTTT
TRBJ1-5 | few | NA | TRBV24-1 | CATALRVQHF | TGTGCCACCGCGTTAAGGGTCCAGCATTTT
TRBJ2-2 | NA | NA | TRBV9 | CASSVGSEREAGELFF | TGTGCCAGCAGCGTAGGTAGTGAAAGAGAGGCCGGGGAGCTGTTTTTT
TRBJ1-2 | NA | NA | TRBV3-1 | CASRSSKDGYTF | TGTGCCAGCAGGTCAAGTAAAGATGGCTACACCTTC
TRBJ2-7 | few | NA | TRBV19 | CASKGGGSSYEQYF | TGTGCCAGTAAGGGAGGGGGAAGCTCCTACGAGCAGTACTTC
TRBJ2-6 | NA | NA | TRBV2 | CASGWSSGANVLTF | TGTGCCAGCGGTTGGTCCTCTGGGGCCAACGTCCTGACTTTC
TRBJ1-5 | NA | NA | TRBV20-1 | CSASRGGKREQPQHF | TGCAGTGCTAGTCGTGGAGGGAAGAGAGAACAGCCCCAGCATTTT
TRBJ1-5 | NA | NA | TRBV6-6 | CASSRANQPQHF | TGTGCCAGCAGTAGGGCTAATCAGCCCCAGCATTTT
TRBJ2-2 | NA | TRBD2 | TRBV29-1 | CSVRLAQNTGELFF | TGCAGCGTGAGACTAGCGCAGAACACCGGGGAGCTGTTTTTT
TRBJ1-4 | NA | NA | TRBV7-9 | CASSLIQGATNEKLFF | TGTGCCAGCAGCCTGATACAGGGCGCAACTAATGAAAAACTGTTTTTT
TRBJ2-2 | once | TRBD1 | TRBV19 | CASNSGQGRTGELFF | TGTGCCAGTAATTCCGGACAGGGGAGAACCGGGGAGCTGTTTTTT
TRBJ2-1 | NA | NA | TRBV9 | CASSVMAGATSNEQFF | TGTGCCAGCAGCGTAATGGCGGGGGCAACAAGTAATGAGCAGTTCTTC
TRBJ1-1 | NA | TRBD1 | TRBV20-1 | CSAGGQTTEAFF | TGCAGTGCTGGGGGACAGACCACTGAAGCTTTCTTT
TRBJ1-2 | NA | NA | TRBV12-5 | CASGWDSPIHTF | TGTGCTAGTGGTTGGGACTCTCCCATTCACACCTTC
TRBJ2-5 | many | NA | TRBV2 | CASSRGLLQETQYF | TGTGCCAGCAGCCGAGGGCTACTCCAAGAGACCCAGTACTTC
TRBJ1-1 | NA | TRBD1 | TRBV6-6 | CASSTGTGAKNTEAFF | TGTGCCAGCAGTACCGGGACAGGGGCCAAGAACACTGAAGCTTTCTTT
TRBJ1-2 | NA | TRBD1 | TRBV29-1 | CSVVTGKEGGYTF | TGCAGCGTTGTGACAGGGAAGGAGGGTGGCTACACCTTC
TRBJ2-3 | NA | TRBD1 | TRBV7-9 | CASSLGTGNTDTQYF | TGTGCCAGCAGCTTGGGGACAGGGAACACAGATACGCAGTATTTT
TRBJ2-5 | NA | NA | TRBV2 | CATGRIQETQYF | TGTGCCACCGGGCGAATCCAAGAGACCCAGTACTTC
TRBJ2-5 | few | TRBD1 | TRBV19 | CASSIVSRGTGARKTQYF | TGTGCCAGTAGTATCGTCTCTAGGGGGACAGGGGCGCGGAAGACCCAGTACTTC
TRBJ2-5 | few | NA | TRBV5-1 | CASSIGEGFQETQYF | TGCGCCAGCAGTATTGGGGAAGGTTTCCAAGAGACCCAGTACTTC
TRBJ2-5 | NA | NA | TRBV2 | CASSDLRGTQYF | TGTGCCAGCAGTGATTTGAGGGGGACCCAGTACTTC
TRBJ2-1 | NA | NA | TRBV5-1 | CASSLAGAGREEQFF | TGCGCCAGCAGCTTGGCAGGCGCGGGGCGAGAGGAGCAGTTCTTC
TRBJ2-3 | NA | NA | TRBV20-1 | CSASFLATGTDTQYF | TGCAGTGCTAGTTTTCTAGCGACCGGGACAGATACGCAGTATTTT
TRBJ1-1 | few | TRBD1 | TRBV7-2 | CASSLKGGSIEAFF | TGTGCCAGCAGCTTAAAAGGGGGCAGCATTGAAGCTTTCTTT
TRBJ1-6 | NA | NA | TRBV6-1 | CASSDRTGDNSPLHF | TGTGCCAGCAGCGACAGGACGGGGGATAATTCACCCCTCCACTTT
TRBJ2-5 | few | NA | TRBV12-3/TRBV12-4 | CASSPGGAETQYF | TGTGCCAGCAGCCCAGGGGGGGCGGAGACCCAGTACTTC
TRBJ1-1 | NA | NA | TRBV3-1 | CASSHRSRANTEAFF | TGTGCCAGCAGCCATCGATCCAGAGCGAACACTGAAGCTTTCTTT
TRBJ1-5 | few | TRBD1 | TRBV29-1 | CSALQGGNQPQHF | TGCAGCGCCCTTCAGGGGGGCAATCAGCCCCAGCATTTT
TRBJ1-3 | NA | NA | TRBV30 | CAWSPGTSGSTIYF | TGTGCCTGGAGTCCCGGGACTTCAGGGAGCACCATATATTTT
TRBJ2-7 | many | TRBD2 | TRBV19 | CASSPTSGAYEQYF | TGTGCCAGTAGTCCTACTAGCGGGGCCTACGAGCAGTACTTC
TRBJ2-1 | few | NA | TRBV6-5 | CASSASSVASAYNEQFF | TGTGCCAGCAGCGCCAGTTCCGTGGCGTCCGCCTACAATGAGCAGTTCTTC
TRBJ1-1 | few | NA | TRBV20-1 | CSAEAPSNTEAFF | TGCAGTGCTGAGGCACCGTCGAACACTGAAGCTTTCTTT